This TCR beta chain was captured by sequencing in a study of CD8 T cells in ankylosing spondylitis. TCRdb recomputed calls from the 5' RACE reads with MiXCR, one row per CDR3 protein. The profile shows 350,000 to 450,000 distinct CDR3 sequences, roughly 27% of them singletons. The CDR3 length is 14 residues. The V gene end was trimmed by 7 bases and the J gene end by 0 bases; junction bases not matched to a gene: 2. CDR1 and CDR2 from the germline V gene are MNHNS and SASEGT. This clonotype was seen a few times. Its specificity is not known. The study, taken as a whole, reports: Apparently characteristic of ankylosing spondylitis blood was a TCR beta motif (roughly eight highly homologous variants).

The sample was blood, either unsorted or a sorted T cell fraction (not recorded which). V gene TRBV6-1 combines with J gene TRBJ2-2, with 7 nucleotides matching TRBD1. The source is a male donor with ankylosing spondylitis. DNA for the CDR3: TGTGCCAGCACTACAGGGGCGAACACCGGGGAGCTGTTTTTT. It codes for CASTTGANTGELFF.